Below are 25 T cell receptor beta chains sequenced from a single sample in a study of technical replicates of blood from a handful of donors. Clones were read by immunoSEQ multiplex PCR, and TCRdb kept only the in-frame ones, dropping some. In the table there are about 100,000 clones, approximately 95% of which are singletons. Sample: T cells isolated from PBMCs. The receptors stem from a human donor in good health.

CDR3 sequence (DNA): TGCGCCAGCAGCTTGGGAGGGGGTGAGACTGAAGCTTTCTTT. Amino acids: CASSLGGGETEAFF. The rearrangement links TRBV5-1 to TRBJ1-1; TRBD1 is a possible D gene (6 bases). The CDR3 length is 14 residues. The ends were cut back, 0 bases at V and 5 bases at J, with 11 bases in the middle. The germline V gene encodes CDR1 SGHRS and CDR2 YFSETQ.

The chain employs TRBV25-1 and TRBJ2-1; no clear D gene. This CDR3 has 15 residues. Germline CDR1 MGHDK, CDR2 SYGVNS. Trimming pared 4 bases from V and 8 bases from J, leaving 18 bases between. In nucleotides, the CDR3 is TGTGCCAGCAGTGTAATTAGAGAGAGTGACTATGAGCAGTTCTTC. This codes for CASSVIRESDYEQFF.

The chain combines TRBV9 with TRBJ2-5; 8 nucleotides match TRBD1. The trim removed 4 bases at V and 7 bases at J, leaving 12 bases unmatched. Germline V CDR1 and CDR2: SGDLS, YYNGEE. The CDR3 length is 15 residues. The CDR3 is CASSMDWTGTGTQYF. DNA for the CDR3: TGTGCCAGCAGCATGGATTGGACAGGGACGGGGACCCAGTACTTC.

This rearrangement joins TRBV9 to TRBJ1-1; possible D gene TRBD1, 5 bases. CDR3 size: 15 residues. Trimming removed 0 bases from V and 4 bases from J, with 13 bases in between. From germline, CDR1 is SGDLS and CDR2 YYNGEE. DNA of the CDR3: TGTGCCAGCAGCGTAGTGGGGGGACTGGCCACTGAAGCTTTCTTT. It yields the protein CASSVVGGLATEAFF.

For this clone: The sample has other DNA sequences that encode this CDR3 too. The rearrangement links TRBV5-6 to TRBJ2-7; D is unclear. The CDR3 totals 12 residues. Germline V gene sequence: CDR1 SGHDT, CDR2 YYEEEE. The V end was cut by 0 bases, the J end by 6 bases, with 7 bases between. Here the CDR3 reads CASSLAGFEQYF. The CDR3 DNA is TGTGCCAGCAGCTTGGCGGGTTTCGAGCAGTACTTC.

This chain connects TRBV27 to TRBJ2-7, with D unresolved. Trimming removed 4 bases from V and 1 base from J, with 5 bases in between. Germline CDR1 and CDR2: MNHEY and SMNVEV (reference sequence). CDR3 length: 12 amino acids. CDR3: CASSSLSYEQYF. The CDR3, as DNA: TGTGCCAGCAGTTCCTTATCCTACGAGCAGTACTTC.

The V call is TRBV7-9, the J call TRBJ2-7; TRBD2 matches at 8 bases. The CDR3 contains 13 residues. Germline CDR1 reads SEHNR; CDR2 reads FQNEAQ (reference sequence). The J segment lost 6 bases and the V segment lost 7 bases, leaving 8 bases of the junction unmatched. This CDR3 is CASNPLRGGEQYF. The CDR3 DNA reads as TGTGCCAGCAACCCTCTTCGGGGGGGCGAGCAGTACTTC.

This chain links TRBV2 with TRBJ2-7; TRBD1 matches at 8 bases. J was trimmed by 0 bases and V by 3 bases; bases with no gene match: 13. CDR1 is SNHLY, CDR2 FYNNEI, per germline. This CDR3 spans 18 amino acids. CDR3: CASSEDRSKDRASYEQYF. The CDR3 nucleotides are TGTGCCAGCAGTGAGGATCGGTCGAAGGACAGGGCCTCCTACGAGCAGTACTTC.

This chain joins TRBV7-9 and TRBJ2-1, with 10 bases that match TRBD1. This CDR3 has 17 amino acids. V lost 3 bases and J lost 4; bases outside the gene matches: 9. Germline V gives CDR1 SEHNR, CDR2 FQNEAQ (reference sequence). This chain's CDR3 is CASSFATDRGYYNEQFF. CDR3 nucleotides: TGTGCCAGCAGCTTTGCCACGGACAGGGGGTATTACAATGAGCAGTTCTTC.

This sequence joins TRBV11-3 and TRBJ2-7, with 12 nucleotides matching TRBD2. Trimming took 6 bases from V and 3 from J; bases not matched to a gene: 6. The CDR3 has 15 amino acids. CDR1 is SGHNT and CDR2 is YENEEA in the germline V gene. The CDR3 nucleotides are TGTGCCAGCAGGACACGGACTAGCGGGGTCTACGAGCAGTACTTC. Translating it yields CASRTRTSGVYEQYF.

This rearrangement joins TRBV2 to TRBJ2-7; TRBD2 matches at 9 bases. This CDR3 is 14 amino acids long. J lost 2 bases, V lost 7 bases, and 6 bases had no gene match. The germline V gene encodes CDR1 SNHLY and CDR2 FYNNEI. DNA for the CDR3: TGTGCCAGCATAAGGGCTAGCGGGACCTACGAGCAGTACTTC. Translated: CASIRASGTYEQYF. The complete variable domain, with remaining parts taken from reference TRBV2 and TRBJ2-7, reads EPEVTQTPSHQVTQMGQEVILRCVPISNHLYFYWYRQILGQKVEFLVSFYNNEISEKSEIFDDQFSVERPDGSNFTLKIRSTKLEDSAMYFCASIRASGTYEQYFGPGTRLTVT.

The chain joins TRBV27 to TRBJ2-1; 9 bases are shared with TRBD2. This CDR3 spans 15 amino acids. The ends lost 5 bases at V and 9 bases at J; junction bases unmatched: 11. CDR1 is MNHEY and CDR2 is SMNVEV in the germline V gene (reference sequence). The CDR3 here is CASSQLAGAKSEQFF. The DNA of the CDR3 is TGTGCCAGCAGTCAATTAGCGGGAGCGAAGTCTGAGCAGTTCTTC.

The J gene is TRBJ2-1, the V gene TRBV27; a weak D match, TRBD2 (5 bases). V was clipped by 2 bases and J by 0 bases, with 8 bases between them. Germline CDR1 reads MNHEY; CDR2 reads SMNVEV (reference sequence). The CDR3 length is 15 residues. DNA for the CDR3: TGTGCCAGCAGTTTAGCGGGTAGCTCCTACAATGAGCAGTTCTTC. Translated, it gives CASSLAGSSYNEQFF.

The CDR3: CASSQGTSRGTDTQYF. The CDR3 region has the DNA TGCGCCAGCAGCCAAGGAACTAGCCGGGGGACAGATACGCAGTATTTT. V is TRBV4-3 and J is TRBJ2-3, with D perhaps matching TRBD2 (6 bases). Trimming shortened V by 1 base and J by 3 bases, and 14 bases separated the two germline ends. Germline CDR1 LGHNA, CDR2 YSLEER. The CDR3 runs to 16 residues.

The chain couples TRBV6-6 to TRBJ1-1; D gene uncertain. Deletions cut 1 base from V and 5 bases from J, with 2 bases between. In germline, CDR1 is MNHNY, CDR2 SVGAGI (reference sequence). The CDR3 is made up of 11 amino acids. The DNA of the CDR3 is TGTGCCAGCAGTTACTTAACTGAAGCTTTCTTT. It specifies CASSYLTEAFF.

The rearrangement links TRBV29-1 to TRBJ1-2; TRBD1 aligns across 8 bases. CDR1 SQVTM and CDR2 ANQGSEA come from the germline V gene. Losses at the gene ends were 4 bases for V and 7 bases for J; bases not matched to a gene: 5. The length of the CDR3 is 12 residues. The CDR3: CSVVGQDLGYTF. The CDR3 nucleotides are TGCAGCGTTGTGGGACAGGATCTTGGCTACACCTTC.

The chain recombines TRBV5-1 with TRBJ2-7; 7 bases are shared with TRBD1. Germline V lookup: CDR1 SGHRS, CDR2 YFSETQ. V lost 4 bases to trimming and J lost 3 bases; unmatched junction nucleotides: 7. The CDR3 spans 14 residues. The CDR3 loop is CASSLTGDIYEQYF. DNA of the CDR3: TGCGCCAGCAGCCTTACAGGGGATATCTACGAGCAGTACTTC.

This rearrangement joins TRBV25-1 to TRBJ2-7; D gene unclear. This CDR3 region has 11 residues. The V and J ends lost 7 bases and 0 bases respectively, with 4 bases between them. Germline assignment: CDR1 MGHDK and CDR2 SYGVNS. The CDR3 reads CASTSSYEQYF. The CDR3 DNA follows: TGTGCCAGCACGAGCTCCTACGAGCAGTACTTC.

This chain links TRBV6-5 with TRBJ1-1, with TRBD1 matching 7 bases. The length of the CDR3 is 15 residues. V lost 0 bases to trimming and J lost 4 bases; unmatched junction nucleotides: 5. From germline, CDR1 is MNHEY and CDR2 SVGAGI. The CDR3 region is CASSYSSTGTTEAFF. The CDR3 DNA reads as TGTGCCAGCAGTTACTCGTCGACAGGGACCACTGAAGCTTTCTTT.

The chain joins TRBV6-1 to TRBJ2-1; the D gene is possibly TRBD1 (6 bases). This CDR3 comprises 13 residues. Germline CDR1 and CDR2: MNHNS and SASEGT. Trimming removed 6 bases at V and 11 bases at J, with 17 bases between. The chain's CDR3 is CASRAAQGRKQFF. The DNA of the CDR3 is TGTGCCAGCAGAGCTGCCCAGGGGCGGAAGCAGTTCTTC.

V and J are TRBV18 and TRBJ1-1, with TRBD1 matching over 7 bases. From germline, CDR1 is KGHSH and CDR2 LQKENI. The CDR3 has 14 residues. V dropped 5 bases and J dropped 6; count of bases not matched to a gene: 9. CDR3 sequence: CASSLGTVDPEAFF. Here the CDR3 DNA reads TGTGCCAGCTCATTAGGGACAGTAGACCCTGAAGCTTTCTTT.

The rearrangement joins TRBV11-2 to TRBJ2-1; TRBD2 might be the D (5 bases). The germline V and J ends were trimmed by 6 bases and 2 bases, with 11 bases remaining between them. Germline assignment: CDR1 SGHAT and CDR2 FQNNGV. The CDR3 is 14 residues long. The CDR3 region has the DNA TGTGCCAGCAGTTTACGAGGGCCCTACAATGAGCAGTTCTTC. This encodes CASSLRGPYNEQFF.

The count of this clone is one. V usage is TRBV7-3 and J usage is TRBJ2-7; D uncertain. This CDR3 contains 13 residues. The germline gives CDR1 SGHTA, CDR2 FQGTGA. The V end lost 3 bases, the J end lost 0 bases, and 6 bases lay between the germline ends. The CDR3 spells CASSFTASYEQYF. In DNA form, the CDR3 reads TGTGCCAGCAGCTTTACAGCCTCCTACGAGCAGTACTTC.

This rearrangement joins TRBV5-4 to TRBJ2-6; D call uncertain. Germline CDR1 is SGHNT and CDR2 is YYREEE (reference sequence). CDR3 size: 13 residues. Trimming took 8 bases from V and 2 from J, leaving 8 bases between them. The CDR3 DNA sequence: TGTGCCAGGGGCTTAGCTGGGGCCAACGTCCTGACTTTC. Translated: CARGLAGANVLTF.

The V call is TRBV2, the J call TRBJ1-4, with D unresolved. Germline V gives CDR1 SNHLY, CDR2 FYNNEI. CDR3 length: 16 residues. The V and J ends lost 2 bases and 7 bases respectively, with 17 bases between them. The CDR3, as DNA: TGTGCCAGCAGTGAATCGACAAACCCCCTCGGTGAAAAACTGTTTTTT. Translating gives CASSESTNPLGEKLFF.